This T cell receptor (beta chain) was sequenced during a study of monozygotic twins with inflammatory bowel disease. With the 5' RACE reads reprocessed, TCRdb shows one record per CDR3 protein and no DNA. The table lists 70,000 to 95,000 distinct CDR3 sequences. The CDR3 sequence is 14 residues long. Germline CDR1 and CDR2: SNHLY and FYNNEI. The chain combines TRBV2 with TRBJ2-5; TCRdb's D call, TRBD2, is unchecked because there is no DNA. This receptor was obtained from a human donor with ulcerative colitis or Crohn's disease, or a healthy co-twin of an affected twin (not recorded which). Sequences were obtained from blood. CDR3 sequence: CASSTGPSGETQYF.